Following are 6 T cell receptor beta chains from one sample sequenced in a study of blood T cells in healthy people across ages. Together with a sample-barcoded 5' primer, a J-beta primer mix was included in a second PCR lasting roughly 6 to 12 cycles. TCRdb itself ran the 5' RACE reads through MiXCR, one entry per CDR3 protein. This table holds 700,000 or so distinct CDR3 sequences, approximately 21% found once. Sequenced sample: blood. The receptor source for this set is a man in his 70s in good health.

This clonotype was detected a few times. The chain has TRBV2 and TRBJ2-5, with D perhaps matching TRBD2 (6 bases). With 4 bases removed from V and 2 bases from J, the gap between germline ends came to 11 bases. CDR3 length: 14 amino acids. Germline V gives CDR1 SNHLY, CDR2 FYNNEI. The CDR3 DNA sequence: TGTGCCAGCAGTGCGGGGGAAGAGCAAGAGACCCAGTACTTC. Translated: CASSAGEEQETQYF.

This clonotype was observed a handful of times. J is TRBJ2-2 and V is TRBV5-1; 8 bases agree with TRBD1. V trimming: 5 bases; J trimming: 5 bases; junction bases outside the gene matches: 8. This CDR3 contains 15 residues. CDR1 is SGHRS and CDR2 is YFSETQ in the germline V gene. The chain's CDR3 is CASSRDRTKTGELFF. In DNA, the CDR3 is TGCGCCAGCAGTCGGGACAGGACCAAGACCGGGGAGCTGTTTTTT.

The genes are TRBV7-8 and TRBJ2-2, with D perhaps TRBD1 (6 bases). Trimming took 8 bases from V and 3 from J, leaving 16 bases between them. The CDR3 runs to 15 residues. Germline CDR1 and CDR2: SGHVS and FQNEAQ. CDR3 nucleotide sequence: TGTGCCAGCGTAACAGGGCCCTGGGACACCGGGGAGCTGTTTTTT. Translated, it gives CASVTGPWDTGELFF. The full variable domain, its missing parts supplied by reference TRBV7-8 and TRBJ2-2, is GAGVSQSPRYKVAKRGQDVALRCDPISGHVSLFWYQQALGQGPEFLTYFQNEAQLDKSGLPSDRFFAERPEGSVSTLKIQRTQQEDSAVYLCASVTGPWDTGELFFGEGSRLTVL.

This clonotype was detected only a few times. The V gene is TRBV7-7, the J gene TRBJ2-1; tentatively, D is TRBD2 (6 bases). With 0 bases removed from V and 7 bases from J, the gap between germline ends came to 10 bases. This CDR3 spans 14 amino acids. From germline, CDR1 is SSHAT and CDR2 FNYEAQ (reference sequence). CDR3 region: CASSLAPSANEQFF. The CDR3 nucleotides read TGTGCCAGCAGCTTAGCGCCTAGCGCTAATGAGCAGTTCTTC. The full variable domain, with the rest looked up from reference TRBV7-7 and TRBJ2-1, is GAGVSQSPRYKVTKRGQDVTLRCDPISSHATLYWYQQALGQGPEFLTYFNYEAQPDKSGLPSDRFSAERPEGSISTLTIQRTEQRDSAMYRCASSLAPSANEQFFGPGTRLTVL.

This clonotype was observed a handful of times. The chain links TRBV7-2 to TRBJ1-4; D unclear. In germline, CDR1 is SGHTA, CDR2 FQGNSA. Trimming cost V 5 bases and J 3 bases, with 13 bases left between them. The CDR3 sequence is 15 residues long. The DNA for the CDR3 is TGTGCCAGCAGCCCTTCGAAGGTCCCTAATGAAAAACTGTTTTTT. It codes for CASSPSKVPNEKLFF. The complete variable domain, with remaining parts taken from reference TRBV7-2 and TRBJ1-4, reads GAGVSQSPSNKVTEKGKDVELRCDPISGHTALYWYRQSLGQGLEFLIYFQGNSAPDKSGLPSDRFSAERTGGSVSTLTIQRTQQEDSAVYLCASSPSKVPNEKLFFGSGTQLSVL.

The J gene is TRBJ2-4, the V gene TRBV14; a weak D match, TRBD1 (6 bases). In germline, CDR1 is SGHDN, CDR2 FVKESK. Between the trimmed V and J ends, which lost 6 bases and 7 bases, there was a span of 13 bases. The CDR3 loop spans 13 amino acids. DNA of the CDR3: TGTGCCAGCAGTCAATCGGGACACAACATTCAGTACTTC. Its protein is CASSQSGHNIQYF.